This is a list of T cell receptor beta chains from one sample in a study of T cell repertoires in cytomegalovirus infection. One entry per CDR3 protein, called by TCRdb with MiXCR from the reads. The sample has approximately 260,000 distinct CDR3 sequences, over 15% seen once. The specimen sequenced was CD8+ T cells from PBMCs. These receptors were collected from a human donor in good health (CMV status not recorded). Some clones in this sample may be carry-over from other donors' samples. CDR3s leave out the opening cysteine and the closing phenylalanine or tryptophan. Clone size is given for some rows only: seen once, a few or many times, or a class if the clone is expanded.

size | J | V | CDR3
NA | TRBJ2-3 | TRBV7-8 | ASSLRTAVAGWTDTQY
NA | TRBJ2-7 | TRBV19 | ASSSYRDSIYEQY
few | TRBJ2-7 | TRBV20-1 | SARGTGDYEQY
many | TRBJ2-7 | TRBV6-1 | ASRTTEGNAYEQY
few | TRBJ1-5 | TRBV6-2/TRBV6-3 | ASSNDREYQPQH
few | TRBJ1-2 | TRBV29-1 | SVPQEGGYT
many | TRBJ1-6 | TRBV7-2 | ASSNNPTGPLH
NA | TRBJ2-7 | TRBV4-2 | ASSQSSGGRLPYEQY
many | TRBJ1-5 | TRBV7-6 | ASSLMAPGLYSNQPQH
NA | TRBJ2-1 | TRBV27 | ASSFVLGGQTYEQF
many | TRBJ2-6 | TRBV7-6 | ASSLDGNSGANVLT
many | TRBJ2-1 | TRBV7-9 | ASSPQGLLASNEQF
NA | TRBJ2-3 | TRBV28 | ASTNQDMIYTDTQY
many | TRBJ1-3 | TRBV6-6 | ASSYSSGPGNTIY
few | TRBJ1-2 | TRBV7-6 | ASSPSGTGARGDYGYT
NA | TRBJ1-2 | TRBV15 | ATSRDSKNYGYT
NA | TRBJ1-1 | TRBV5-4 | ASSQLLRTENTEAF
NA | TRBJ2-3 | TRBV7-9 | ASSPRGQDTDTQY
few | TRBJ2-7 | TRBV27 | ASSLSLTDSYEQY
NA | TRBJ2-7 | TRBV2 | ASSELPGAYEQY
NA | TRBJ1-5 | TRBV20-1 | SANAVRTGGFSSNQPQH
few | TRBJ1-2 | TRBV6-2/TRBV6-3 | ASSYSGRTYGYT
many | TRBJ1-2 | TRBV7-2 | ASSDRTGINYGYT
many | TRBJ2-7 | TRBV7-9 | ASSSSGGYEQY
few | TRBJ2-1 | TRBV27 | ASSFGQGVNEQF
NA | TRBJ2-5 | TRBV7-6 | ASTDTRTQY
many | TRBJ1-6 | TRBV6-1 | ASSEPPGQHSPLH
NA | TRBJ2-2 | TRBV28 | ASSLPDMGELF